This TCR beta chain was profiled in a study of blood T cell repertoires in COVID-19. Turning to the study itself: Some COVID-19 samples were acute and others convalescent; all came from the United States, Italy and Spain. In each case, the material was cDNA or gDNA derived from T cells, B-cell-depleted T cells, or PBMCs.

As originally analysed: Nucleated cell number was recorded as an estimate derived from reference gene primer amplification. TCRdb's table, derived via immunoSEQ multiplex PCR, lists solely in-frame clones and lacks some. V, J and clone size were drawn from that table, and D and trimming were deduced from the DNA. The sample holds 310,000 or so clones, about 87% seen once. The sequence was collected from a man between 65 and 85 years old with acute or convalescent COVID-19. What was sequenced was peripheral blood.

The CDR3 spells CASSLGGTSGYTQYF. The CDR3 coding sequence is TGTGCCAGCAGCTTAGGAGGGACTAGCGGCTATACGCAGTATTTT. The chain carries TRBV7-2 and TRBJ2-3, with 11 bases that match TRBD2. CDR3 length: 15 amino acids. With 1 base clipped from V and 7 bases from J, the junction kept 4 bases outside the gene matches. Germline V gene sequence: CDR1 SGHTA, CDR2 FQGNSA.